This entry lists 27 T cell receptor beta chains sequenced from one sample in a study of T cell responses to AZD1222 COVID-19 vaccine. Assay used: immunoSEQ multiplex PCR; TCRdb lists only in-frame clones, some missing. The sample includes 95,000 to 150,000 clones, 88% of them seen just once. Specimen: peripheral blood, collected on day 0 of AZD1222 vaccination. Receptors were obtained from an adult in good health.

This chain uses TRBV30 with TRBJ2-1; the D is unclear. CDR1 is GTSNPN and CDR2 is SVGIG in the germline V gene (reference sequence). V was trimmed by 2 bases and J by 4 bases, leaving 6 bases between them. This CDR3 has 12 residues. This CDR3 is CAWSRLYNEQFF. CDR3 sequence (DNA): TGTGCCTGGAGTAGGCTGTACAATGAGCAGTTCTTC.

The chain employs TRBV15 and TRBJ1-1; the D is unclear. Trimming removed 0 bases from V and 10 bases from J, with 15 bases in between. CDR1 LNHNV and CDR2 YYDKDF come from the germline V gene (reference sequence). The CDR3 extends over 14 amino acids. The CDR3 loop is CATSRDDKALLAFF. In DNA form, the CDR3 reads TGTGCCACCAGCAGAGATGACAAAGCTCTGCTAGCTTTCTTT.

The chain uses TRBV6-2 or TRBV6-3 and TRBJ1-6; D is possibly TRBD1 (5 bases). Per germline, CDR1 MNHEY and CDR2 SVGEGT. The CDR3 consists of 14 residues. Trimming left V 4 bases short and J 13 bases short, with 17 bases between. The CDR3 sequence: CASSSQGERLPLHF. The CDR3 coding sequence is TGTGCCAGCAGTTCGCAGGGAGAGCGATTGCCCCTCCACTTT.

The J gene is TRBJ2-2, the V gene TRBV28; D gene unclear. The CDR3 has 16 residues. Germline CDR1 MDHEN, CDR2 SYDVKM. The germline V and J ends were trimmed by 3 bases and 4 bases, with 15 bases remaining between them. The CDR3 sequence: CASSFLAGRGTGELFF. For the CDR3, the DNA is TGTGCCAGCAGTTTCTTGGCAGGACGCGGCACCGGGGAGCTGTTTTTT.

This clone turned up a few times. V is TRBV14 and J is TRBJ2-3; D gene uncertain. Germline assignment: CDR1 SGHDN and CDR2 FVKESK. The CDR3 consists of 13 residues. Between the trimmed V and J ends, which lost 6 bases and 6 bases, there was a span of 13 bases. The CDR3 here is CASRGAAWDTQYF. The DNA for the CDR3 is TGTGCCAGCAGAGGTGCTGCTTGGGATACGCAGTATTTT.

The CDR3 DNA reads TGTGCCAGCAGCCCGGGACAGGGACCCTATGGCTACACCTTC. Its translation is CASSPGQGPYGYTF. The rearrangement uses TRBV11-2 and TRBJ1-2, with 9 bases lining up with TRBD1. J was trimmed by 4 bases and V by 5 bases; bases with no gene match: 5. Germline CDR1 is SGHAT and CDR2 is FQNNGV. The CDR3 runs 14 residues.

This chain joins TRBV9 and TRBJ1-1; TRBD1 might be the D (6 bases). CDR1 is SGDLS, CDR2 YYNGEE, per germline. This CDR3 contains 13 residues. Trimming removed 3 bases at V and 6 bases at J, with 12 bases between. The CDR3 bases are TGTGCCAGCAGCGAAGTAGGGGGGGCTGAAGCTTTCTTT. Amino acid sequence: CASSEVGGAEAFF.

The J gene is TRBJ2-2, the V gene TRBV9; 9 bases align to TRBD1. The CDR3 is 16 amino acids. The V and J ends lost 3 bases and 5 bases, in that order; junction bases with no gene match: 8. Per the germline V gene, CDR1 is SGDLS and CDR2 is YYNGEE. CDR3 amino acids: CASSGRDRDKTGELFF. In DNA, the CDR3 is TGTGCCAGCAGCGGCCGGGACAGGGACAAAACCGGGGAGCTGTTTTTT.

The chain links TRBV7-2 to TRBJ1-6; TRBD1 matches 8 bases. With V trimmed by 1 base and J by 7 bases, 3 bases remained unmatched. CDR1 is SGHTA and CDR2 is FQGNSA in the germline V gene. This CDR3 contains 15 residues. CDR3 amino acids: CASSLGTGNNSPLHF. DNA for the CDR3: TGTGCCAGCAGCTTAGGGACAGGGAACAATTCACCCCTCCACTTT.

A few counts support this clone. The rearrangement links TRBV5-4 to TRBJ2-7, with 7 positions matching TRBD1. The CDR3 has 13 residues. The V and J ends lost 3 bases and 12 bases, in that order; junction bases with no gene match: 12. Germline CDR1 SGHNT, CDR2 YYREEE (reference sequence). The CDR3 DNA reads TGTGCCAGCAGCTCCGGACAGGCCGGGATGTCGTACTTC. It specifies CASSSGQAGMSYF.

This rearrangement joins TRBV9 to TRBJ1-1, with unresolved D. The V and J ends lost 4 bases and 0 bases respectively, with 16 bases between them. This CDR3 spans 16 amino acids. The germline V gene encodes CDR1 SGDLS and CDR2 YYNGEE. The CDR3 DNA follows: TGTGCCAGCAGCCCCTGGGGTGGGGTTGTGAACACTGAAGCTTTCTTT. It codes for CASSPWGGVVNTEAFF.

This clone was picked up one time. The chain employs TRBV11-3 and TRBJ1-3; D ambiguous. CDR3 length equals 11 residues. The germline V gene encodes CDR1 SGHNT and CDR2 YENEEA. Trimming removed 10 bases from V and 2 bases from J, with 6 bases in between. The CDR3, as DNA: TGTGCCACCCGCACTGGAAACACCATATATTTT. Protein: CATRTGNTIYF. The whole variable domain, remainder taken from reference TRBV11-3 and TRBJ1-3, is EAGVVQSPRYKIIEKKQPVAFWCNPISGHNTLYWYLQNLGQGPELLIRYENEEAVDDSQLPKDRFSAERLKGVDSTLKIQPAELGDSAVYLCATRTGNTIYFGEGSWLTVV.

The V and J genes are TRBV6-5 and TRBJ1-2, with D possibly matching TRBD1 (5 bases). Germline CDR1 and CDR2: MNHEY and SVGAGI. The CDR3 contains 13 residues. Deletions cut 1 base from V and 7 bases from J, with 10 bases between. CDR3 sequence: CASSYWGESGYTF. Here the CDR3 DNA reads TGTGCCAGCAGTTACTGGGGGGAGAGTGGCTACACCTTC.

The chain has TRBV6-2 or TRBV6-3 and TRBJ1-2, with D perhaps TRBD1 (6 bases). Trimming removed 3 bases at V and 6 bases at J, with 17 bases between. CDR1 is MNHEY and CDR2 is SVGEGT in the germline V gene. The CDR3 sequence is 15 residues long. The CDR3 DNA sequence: TGTGCCAGCAGTTATGGTCCAGGGGTTATAGATGGCTACACCTTC. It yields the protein CASSYGPGVIDGYTF.

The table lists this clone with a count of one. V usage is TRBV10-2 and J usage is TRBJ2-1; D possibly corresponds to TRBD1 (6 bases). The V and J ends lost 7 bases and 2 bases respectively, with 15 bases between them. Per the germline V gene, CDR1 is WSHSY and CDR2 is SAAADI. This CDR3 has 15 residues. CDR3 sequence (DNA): TGCGCCAGCAATTTTGACAGGCCGGCCTACAATGAGCAGTTCTTC. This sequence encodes CASNFDRPAYNEQFF.

CDR3: CAISAGTGFSYGYTF. The DNA of the CDR3 is TGTGCCATCAGTGCTGGGACAGGGTTCAGCTATGGCTACACCTTC. This chain connects TRBV10-3 to TRBJ1-2, with 9 bases identical to TRBD1. The CDR3 loop spans 15 amino acids. Trimming at V came to 4 bases and at J to 4 bases, leaving 7 bases not matched to a gene. CDR1 is ENHRY and CDR2 is SYGVKD in the germline V gene.

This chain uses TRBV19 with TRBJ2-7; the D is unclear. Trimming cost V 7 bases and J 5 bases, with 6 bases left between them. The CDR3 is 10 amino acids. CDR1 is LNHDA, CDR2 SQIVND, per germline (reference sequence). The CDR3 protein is CASKVDEQYF. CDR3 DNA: TGTGCCAGTAAAGTCGACGAGCAGTACTTC.

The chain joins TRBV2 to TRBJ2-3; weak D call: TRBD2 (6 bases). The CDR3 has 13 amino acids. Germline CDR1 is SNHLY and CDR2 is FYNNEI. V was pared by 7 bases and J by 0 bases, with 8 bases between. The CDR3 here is CASKAGSTDTQYF. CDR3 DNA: TGTGCCAGCAAGGCGGGGAGCACAGATACGCAGTATTTT. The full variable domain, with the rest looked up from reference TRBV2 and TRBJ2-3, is EPEVTQTPSHQVTQMGQEVILRCVPISNHLYFYWYRQILGQKVEFLVSFYNNEISEKSEIFDDQFSVERPDGSNFTLKIRSTKLEDSAMYFCASKAGSTDTQYFGPGTRLTVL.

The CDR3 spells CASIRDKNTGELFF. The DNA for the CDR3 is TGTGCCAGCATCCGGGACAAGAACACCGGGGAGCTGTTTTTT. This rearrangement joins TRBV6-6 to TRBJ2-2, with D maybe TRBD1 (6 bases). CDR1 and CDR2 (germline): MNHNY, SVGAGI (reference sequence). V gave up 7 bases and J gave up 1 base, with 10 bases separating them. The CDR3 spans 14 residues.

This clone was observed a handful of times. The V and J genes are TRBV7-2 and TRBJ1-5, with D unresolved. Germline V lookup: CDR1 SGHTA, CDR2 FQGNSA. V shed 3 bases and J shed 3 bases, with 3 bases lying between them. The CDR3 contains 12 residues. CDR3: CASSFNNQPQHF. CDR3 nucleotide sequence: TGTGCCAGCAGCTTTAACAATCAGCCCCAGCATTTT. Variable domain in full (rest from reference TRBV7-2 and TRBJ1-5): GAGVSQSPSNKVTEKGKDVELRCDPISGHTALYWYRQSLGQGLEFLIYFQGNSAPDKSGLPSDRFSAERTGGSVSTLTIQRTQQEDSAVYLCASSFNNQPQHFGDGTRLSIL.

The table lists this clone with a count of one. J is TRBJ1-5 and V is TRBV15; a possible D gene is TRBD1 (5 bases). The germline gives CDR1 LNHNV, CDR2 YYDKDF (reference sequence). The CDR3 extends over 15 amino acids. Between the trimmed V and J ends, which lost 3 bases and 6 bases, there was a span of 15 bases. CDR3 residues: CATSSKTQGVQPQHF. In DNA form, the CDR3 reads TGTGCCACCAGCAGCAAAACCCAGGGCGTTCAGCCCCAGCATTTT.

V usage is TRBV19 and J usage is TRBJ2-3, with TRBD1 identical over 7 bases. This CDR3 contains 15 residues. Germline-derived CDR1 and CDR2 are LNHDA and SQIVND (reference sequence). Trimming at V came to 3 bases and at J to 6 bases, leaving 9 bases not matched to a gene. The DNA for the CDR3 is TGTGCCAGTAGTATCCCGGACAGGAGGCCGGATACGCAGTATTTT. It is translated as CASSIPDRRPDTQYF.

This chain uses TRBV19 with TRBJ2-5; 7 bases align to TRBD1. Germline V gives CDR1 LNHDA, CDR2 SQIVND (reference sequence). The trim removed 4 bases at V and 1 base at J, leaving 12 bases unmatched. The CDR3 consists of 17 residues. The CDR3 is CASSRGTAQTAQETQYF. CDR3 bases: TGTGCCAGTAGTAGAGGGACAGCACAAACCGCCCAAGAGACCCAGTACTTC.

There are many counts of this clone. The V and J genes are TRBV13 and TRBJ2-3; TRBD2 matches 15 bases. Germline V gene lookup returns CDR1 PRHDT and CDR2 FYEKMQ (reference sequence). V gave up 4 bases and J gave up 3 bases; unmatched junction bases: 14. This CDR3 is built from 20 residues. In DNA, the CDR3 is TGTGCCAGCAGCTCCCGGACTAGCGGGGGGGAGGACCTCAGGACAGATACGCAGTATTTT. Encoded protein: CASSSRTSGGEDLRTDTQYF.

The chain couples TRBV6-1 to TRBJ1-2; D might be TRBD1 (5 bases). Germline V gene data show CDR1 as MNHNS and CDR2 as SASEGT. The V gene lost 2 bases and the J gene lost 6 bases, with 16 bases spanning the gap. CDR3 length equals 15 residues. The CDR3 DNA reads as TGTGCCAGCAGTGAATTGAGTACGGGGGAGGATGGCTACACCTTC. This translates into CASSELSTGEDGYTF.

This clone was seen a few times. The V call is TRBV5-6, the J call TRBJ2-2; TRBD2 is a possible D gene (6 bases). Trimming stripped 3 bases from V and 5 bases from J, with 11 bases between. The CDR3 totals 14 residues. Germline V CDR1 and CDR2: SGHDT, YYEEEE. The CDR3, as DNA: TGTGCCAGCAGCTCCATGACTAGAACCGGGGAGCTGTTTTTT. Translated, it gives CASSSMTRTGELFF.

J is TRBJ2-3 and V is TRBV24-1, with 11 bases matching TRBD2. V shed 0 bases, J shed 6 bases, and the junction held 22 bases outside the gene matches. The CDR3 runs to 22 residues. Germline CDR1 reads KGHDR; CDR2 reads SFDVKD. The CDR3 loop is CATSDLTHASGGTRSSRDTQYF. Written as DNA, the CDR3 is TGTGCCACCAGTGATTTGACCCATGCTAGCGGGGGGACCAGGTCCTCGAGGGATACGCAGTATTTT.